Below, 8 T cell receptor beta chains from the same sample are listed, as sequenced in a study of cytomegalovirus exposure and HLA in healthy donors (TCRdb year 2017). Receptor amplification or capture employed the immunoSEQ multiplex PCR assay. For the multiplex PCR, a mixture combining 60 forward primers for TCR Vbeta segments and 13 reverse primers for TCR Jbeta segments was used. The source is immuneACCESS, and TCRdb retained only in-frame sequences with V and J called. Part of the clones is not carried over; for the studies checked, unresolved V genes explain less than half of this, and the remainder is unexplained. The sample profile shows about 160,000 clones; approximately 83% of them were found once. 1.5% to 1.7% of the sample lies in the top ten. Specimen: PBMCs. The receptors were sampled from a woman aged 18-29 years in good health and CMV-seronegative.

This chain uses TRBV6-1 with TRBJ2-1; tentative D call: TRBD2 (5 bases). The CDR3 totals 14 residues. CDR1 MNHNS and CDR2 SASEGT come from the germline V gene. Trimming left V 8 bases short and J 8 bases short, with 19 bases between. CDR3 sequence (DNA): TGTGCCAGCCCTAAAGCCCTCAACGGGGATGAGCAGTTCTTC. Translated, it gives CASPKALNGDEQFF.

The chain has TRBV10-1 and TRBJ1-5, with TRBD1 as a possible D gene (5 bases). The CDR3 has 13 residues. Germline-derived CDR1 and CDR2 are WNHNN and SYGVQD (reference sequence). Trimming removed 6 bases from V and 4 bases from J, with 10 bases in between. The CDR3 is CASSPGSNQPQHF. CDR3 sequence (DNA): TGCGCCAGCAGCCCAGGGTCTAATCAGCCCCAGCATTTT.

The gene calls are TRBV20-1 and TRBJ1-2; possibly TRBD1 for D (5 bases). Germline CDR1 reads DFQATT; CDR2 reads SNEGSKA (reference sequence). The CDR3 runs to 11 residues. Trimming took 5 bases from V and 11 from J, leaving 15 bases between them. In DNA, the CDR3 is TGCAGTGCTCCCATTCAGACAGATTACACCTTC. Its protein is CSAPIQTDYTF.

This clone occurred a few times. The chain joins TRBV5-4 to TRBJ2-7; D possibly corresponds to TRBD2 (6 bases). The CDR3 is 13 amino acids. V gave up 4 bases and J gave up 5 bases, with 13 bases separating them. The V gene's germline CDR1 is SGHNT and CDR2 YYREEE (reference sequence). CDR3 loop: CASSPGGNDEQYF. The CDR3 coding sequence is TGTGCCAGCAGCCCCGGAGGGAACGACGAGCAGTACTTC.

The chain combines TRBV9 with TRBJ2-6, with D possibly TRBD1 on 5 matching bases. Deletions cut 4 bases from V and 1 base from J, with 12 bases between. The CDR3 runs to 16 residues. Per the germline V gene, CDR1 is SGDLS and CDR2 is YYNGEE. CDR3 loop: CASSTRQLSGANVLTF. The CDR3 DNA is TGTGCCAGCAGCACCCGACAGTTGTCTGGGGCCAACGTCCTGACTTTC.

The gene calls are TRBV5-5 and TRBJ2-1, with 11 bases fitting TRBD2. There are 20 residues in the CDR3. Germline CDR1 and CDR2: SGHKS and YYEKEE (reference sequence). V dropped 0 bases and J dropped 0; count of bases not matched to a gene: 11. The CDR3 bases are TGTGCCAGCAGCTTGGCTACTAGCGGGGGCCTCCCTAGCTCCTACAATGAGCAGTTCTTC. It translates to CASSLATSGGLPSSYNEQFF. Together with reference TRBV5-5 and TRBJ2-1, the CDR3 gives the full variable domain: DAGVTQSPTHLIKTRGQQVTLRCSPISGHKSVSWYQQVLGQGPQFIFQYYEKEERGRGNFPDRFSARQFPNYSSELNVNALLLGDSALYLCASSLATSGGLPSSYNEQFFGPGTRLTVL.

The chain combines TRBV27 with TRBJ2-2; TRBD1 aligns across 7 bases. The CDR3 loop spans 14 amino acids. Germline V gene data show CDR1 as MNHEY and CDR2 as SMNVEV (reference sequence). V lost 6 bases and J lost 5; bases outside the gene matches: 6. In nucleotides, the CDR3 is TGTGCCAGCAGGCGACAGGGTATAACCGGGGAGCTGTTTTTT. This encodes CASRRQGITGELFF.

This chain links TRBV19 with TRBJ2-7; D ambiguous. Germline V gives CDR1 LNHDA, CDR2 SQIVND (reference sequence). This CDR3 has 15 amino acids. The ends were cut back, 3 bases at V and 2 bases at J, with 14 bases in the middle. CDR3 nucleotides: TGTGCCAGTAGTATTGTGGCCAGGTCTACCTACGAGCAGTACTTC. Its protein is CASSIVARSTYEQYF.